One sample yielded the 15 T cell receptor beta chains listed below, sequenced in a study of cytomegalovirus exposure and HLA in healthy donors. With 60 Vbeta and 13 Jbeta primers, the PCR was carried out. Generated by immunoSEQ multiplex PCR, the TCRdb table keeps only in-frame clones and is missing some. This sample has about 120,000 clones; about four fifths occur once, and the top ten carry around 4.4%. Sample: PBMCs. All receptors derive from a young man in good health and CMV-seropositive.

The J gene is TRBJ1-3, the V gene TRBV5-6, with D perhaps matching TRBD1 (5 bases). CDR3 length: 15 residues. The V gene lost 0 bases and the J gene lost 4 bases, with 11 bases spanning the gap. Germline lookup yields CDR1 SGHDT and CDR2 YYEEEE. Here the CDR3 reads CASSLAGKRGNTIYF. The DNA of the CDR3 is TGTGCCAGCAGCTTGGCAGGGAAAAGGGGAAACACCATATATTTT.

The genes are TRBV9 and TRBJ2-7; TRBD1 is a possible D gene (6 bases). Deletions cut 2 bases from V and 3 bases from J, with 15 bases between. The CDR3 totals 15 residues. Germline V CDR1 and CDR2: SGDLS, YYNGEE. DNA for the CDR3: TGTGCCAGCAGCGTCAACTCCGGGACAAGCTACGAGCAGTACTTC. It encodes CASSVNSGTSYEQYF.

The J gene is TRBJ2-1, the V gene TRBV7-3; 13 bases line up with TRBD2. Germline V gene lookup returns CDR1 SGHTA and CDR2 FQGTGA. J was trimmed by 7 bases and V by 5 bases; bases with no gene match: 8. The CDR3 totals 16 residues. The CDR3 region has the DNA TGTGCCAGCAGCCGAGGACTAGCGGGGGAGAGGAATGAGCAGTTCTTC. Translated: CASSRGLAGERNEQFF. Together with reference TRBV7-3 and TRBJ2-1, the CDR3 gives the full variable domain: GAGVSQTPSNKVTEKGKYVELRCDPISGHTALYWYRQSLGQGPEFLIYFQGTGAADDSGLPNDRFFAVRPEGSVSTLKIQRTERGDSAVYLCASSRGLAGERNEQFFGPGTRLTVL.

With respect to this clone: The junction shows a germline mismatch at one end, possibly a read error. The CDR3 spells CSSSYRRASSGNTIYF. The CDR3 region has the DNA TGTTCCAGCAGCTACAGGAGAGCCAGCTCTGGAAACACCATATATTTT. The chain combines TRBV7-9 with TRBJ1-3, with D possibly being TRBD1 (5 bases). The length of the CDR3 is 16 residues. Per the germline V gene, CDR1 is SEHNR and CDR2 is FQNEAQ (reference sequence). The variable domain in full, with the rest retrieved from reference TRBV7-9 and TRBJ1-3, is DTGVSQNPRHKITKRGQNVTFRCDPISEHNRLYWYRQTLGQGPEFLTYFQNEAQLEKSRLLSDRFSAERPKGSFSTLEIQRTEQGDSAMYLCSSSYRRASSGNTIYFGEGSWLTVV.

The chain combines TRBV5-1 with TRBJ2-7; 8 bases match TRBD1. With V trimmed by 4 bases and J by 2 bases, 2 bases remained unmatched. The length of the CDR3 is 13 residues. From germline, CDR1 is SGHRS and CDR2 YFSETQ. The CDR3 bases are TGCGCCAGCAGCGCGGACAGGGCCTACGAGCAGTACTTC. Protein sequence: CASSADRAYEQYF.

CDR3 nucleotide sequence: TGCGCCAGCAGCCAACAACAGAGGAACACTGAAGCTTTCTTT. Residues: CASSQQQRNTEAFF. The chain has TRBV4-1 and TRBJ1-1; no firm D call. The CDR3 loop spans 14 amino acids. Per germline, CDR1 MGHRA and CDR2 YSYEKL. Trimming took 2 bases from V and 1 from J, leaving 8 bases between them.

The gene calls are TRBV18 and TRBJ1-2, with D possibly matching TRBD1 (5 bases). V lost 2 bases, J lost 6 bases, and 13 bases lay in between. CDR3 length equals 14 residues. The germline V gene encodes CDR1 KGHSH and CDR2 LQKENI. This chain's CDR3 is CASSPGGESDGYTF. In DNA, the CDR3 is TGTGCCAGCTCACCAGGAGGGGAGAGCGATGGCTACACCTTC.

The chain uses TRBV28 and TRBJ1-2; 8 bases are a match to TRBD1. V was pared by 7 bases and J by 2 bases, with 15 bases of the junction left unmatched. The CDR3 extends over 17 amino acids. In germline, CDR1 is MDHEN, CDR2 SYDVKM. The CDR3 nucleotides are TGTGCCAGCATCGCGCCGGGACAGGAACTATGGAACTATGGCTACACCTTC. This encodes CASIAPGQELWNYGYTF.

The chain is built from TRBV11-1 and TRBJ2-5; D might be TRBD1 (5 bases). The germline V and J ends were trimmed by 2 bases and 4 bases, with 14 bases remaining between them. Per the germline V gene, CDR1 is SGHAT and CDR2 is FQDESV (reference sequence). The CDR3 sequence is 15 residues long. This CDR3 reads CASSLRGGRRETQYF. CDR3 bases: TGTGCCAGCAGCTTAAGGGGCGGCCGTCGAGAGACCCAGTACTTC.

The rearrangement uses TRBV9 and TRBJ2-7, with 11 bases identical to TRBD2. Unmatched junction bases numbered 12, after V lost 0 bases and J lost 7 bases. The CDR3 has 17 amino acids. CDR1 and CDR2 (germline): SGDLS, YYNGEE. The CDR3 bases are TGTGCCAGCAGCGTAGCTCCGACTAGCGGGGCCGGGGGGGAGCAGTACTTC. Its translation is CASSVAPTSGAGGEQYF.

The chain carries TRBV28 and TRBJ1-6; no firm D call. CDR3 length: 13 amino acids. The germline V and J ends were trimmed by 2 bases and 7 bases, with 6 bases remaining between them. Germline values: CDR1 MDHEN, CDR2 SYDVKM. CDR3 in DNA: TGTGCCAGCAGTTTAATCGGGAATTCACCCCTCCACTTT. It is translated as CASSLIGNSPLHF. Complete variable domain (other parts from reference TRBV28 and TRBJ1-6): DVKVTQSSRYLVKRTGEKVFLECVQDMDHENMFWYRQDPGLGLRLIYFSYDVKMKEKGDIPEGYSVSREKKERFSLILESASTNQTSMYLCASSLIGNSPLHFGNGTRLTVT.

The chain links TRBV29-1 to TRBJ2-7; D gene uncertain. Trimming removed 7 bases from V and 3 bases from J, with 10 bases in between. There are 11 residues in the CDR3. Per germline, CDR1 SQVTM and CDR2 ANQGSEA. For the CDR3, the DNA is TGCAGCGGGGCCTCGAACTACGAGCAGTACTTC. It is translated as CSGASNYEQYF.

The chain combines TRBV9 with TRBJ1-6, with D maybe TRBD1 (5 bases). The CDR3 covers 17 residues. Deletions cut 0 bases from V and 10 bases from J, with 20 bases between. Germline values: CDR1 SGDLS, CDR2 YYNGEE. CDR3 coding DNA: TGTGCCAGCAGCGTAGGGGAGGGGAGTTCGCGCGGATCACCCCTCCACTTT. This translates into CASSVGEGSSRGSPLHF.

This clone appeared once. The chain has TRBV12-5 and TRBJ2-7; no clear D gene. Trimming stripped 0 bases from V and 6 bases from J, with 18 bases between. CDR1 is LGHNT and CDR2 is FRNRAP in the germline V gene. The length of the CDR3 is 16 residues. The CDR3 bases are TGTGCTAGTGGTTTGGTTCTGCCGGTTCGGAGTCGCGAGCAGTACTTC. Amino acid sequence: CASGLVLPVRSREQYF.

V gene TRBV4-1 combines with J gene TRBJ2-7; maybe TRBD1 (5 bases). This CDR3 has 16 residues. V lost 1 base to trimming and J lost 3 bases, with 16 bases between them. The germline V gene has CDR1 MGHRA and CDR2 YSYEKL. The CDR3 nucleotides read TGCGCCAGCAGCCAAGTTATGGCCAGGGCTGGCTACGAGCAGTACTTC. Translation: CASSQVMARAGYEQYF.